This is a list of T cell receptor beta chains from one sample in a study of response to subunit inactivated influenza vaccine. TCRdb re-called the RT-PCR reads with MiXCR, one entry per CDR3 protein. The table records approximately 500,000 distinct CDR3 sequences, 13% of them present only once. The starting material was PBMCs from blood, obtained more than 35 days after vaccination. The source is a man in his fifties or sixties who received an inactivated influenza vaccine. Both conserved end residues are part of each CDR3. Fields, in order: D gene, J gene, V gene, CDR3 protein. The D gene is left open where the match is weak.

d_gene: .; j_gene: TRBJ1-4; v_gene: TRBV30; CDR3aa: CAWSGVTTNEKLFF
d_gene: TRBD2; j_gene: TRBJ2-2; v_gene: TRBV5-1; CDR3aa: CASSWAGTSGRGTGELFF
d_gene: .; j_gene: TRBJ1-2; v_gene: TRBV2; CDR3aa: CATTDGLDYGYTF
d_gene: .; j_gene: TRBJ1-2; v_gene: TRBV29-1; CDR3aa: CSVSAGSANYGYTF
d_gene: .; j_gene: TRBJ2-3; v_gene: TRBV19; CDR3aa: CASSLPWSTQYF
d_gene: TRBD2; j_gene: TRBJ2-1; v_gene: TRBV15; CDR3aa: CATSRGGLAGGNEQFF
d_gene: .; j_gene: TRBJ2-3; v_gene: TRBV27; CDR3aa: CASSLITGGTDTQYF
d_gene: .; j_gene: TRBJ1-2; v_gene: TRBV4-2; CDR3aa: CASSQERRDYGYTF
d_gene: TRBD2; j_gene: TRBJ2-1; v_gene: TRBV6-1; CDR3aa: CASSEEFASGNEQFF
d_gene: .; j_gene: TRBJ2-2; v_gene: TRBV24-1; CDR3aa: CATSDPMSAGTGELFF
d_gene: TRBD2; j_gene: TRBJ2-1; v_gene: TRBV7-2; CDR3aa: CASSLILAGNNEQFF
d_gene: .; j_gene: TRBJ2-1; v_gene: TRBV21-1; CDR3aa: CASSKETYWWGSSYNEQFF
d_gene: TRBD2; j_gene: TRBJ2-1; v_gene: TRBV12-5; CDR3aa: CASGFSGSPSNEQFF
d_gene: TRBD1; j_gene: TRBJ2-7; v_gene: TRBV10-3; CDR3aa: CAISESRTGKYEQYF
d_gene: TRBD1; j_gene: TRBJ2-1; v_gene: TRBV5-1; CDR3aa: CASLDRTGGNNEQFF
d_gene: TRBD1; j_gene: TRBJ2-7; v_gene: TRBV5-1; CDR3aa: CASSLTTGGPYEQYF
d_gene: TRBD1; j_gene: TRBJ1-2; v_gene: TRBV6-2/TRBV6-3; CDR3aa: CASSIGQGANYGYTF
d_gene: TRBD2; j_gene: TRBJ2-7; v_gene: TRBV7-2; CDR3aa: CASSSTALAGVYEQYF
d_gene: .; j_gene: TRBJ2-5; v_gene: TRBV6-1; CDR3aa: CASRGPGHSSWETQYF
d_gene: TRBD2; j_gene: TRBJ2-3; v_gene: TRBV7-2; CDR3aa: CASSTGTTFTDTQYF
d_gene: .; j_gene: TRBJ2-1; v_gene: TRBV7-2; CDR3aa: CASSLGGTIYYNEQFF
d_gene: .; j_gene: TRBJ2-1; v_gene: TRBV12-3/TRBV12-4; CDR3aa: CASSLGGGRESNEQFF
d_gene: .; j_gene: TRBJ1-6; v_gene: TRBV12-3/TRBV12-4; CDR3aa: CASSHDRANSPLHF
d_gene: TRBD2; j_gene: TRBJ2-5; v_gene: TRBV5-1; CDR3aa: CASSEGLAGGRETQYF
d_gene: .; j_gene: TRBJ2-5; v_gene: TRBV7-2; CDR3aa: CASSRGAQETQYF
d_gene: TRBD2; j_gene: TRBJ2-3; v_gene: TRBV7-2; CDR3aa: CASSLGAGDWDTQYF
d_gene: TRBD1; j_gene: TRBJ1-5; v_gene: TRBV12-3/TRBV12-4; CDR3aa: CASSPTGAYNQPQHF
d_gene: .; j_gene: TRBJ2-3; v_gene: TRBV15; CDR3aa: CATSRDNPQGGYTQYF
d_gene: TRBD2; j_gene: TRBJ2-1; v_gene: TRBV20-1; CDR3aa: CSARFLAGAIYNEQFF
d_gene: TRBD1; j_gene: TRBJ2-1; v_gene: TRBV27; CDR3aa: CASSYKQGALRNEQFF
d_gene: TRBD1; j_gene: TRBJ1-6; v_gene: TRBV12-3/TRBV12-4; CDR3aa: CASRTGTGAYSPLHF
d_gene: TRBD2; j_gene: TRBJ2-1; v_gene: TRBV7-2; CDR3aa: CASSPNTSGRKQFF
d_gene: .; j_gene: TRBJ2-3; v_gene: TRBV12-3/TRBV12-4; CDR3aa: CASSTDIRTDTQYF
d_gene: TRBD1; j_gene: TRBJ1-1; v_gene: TRBV4-1; CDR3aa: CASSLSVTGDTEAFF
d_gene: .; j_gene: TRBJ2-6; v_gene: TRBV20-1; CDR3aa: CSASQGGSANVLTF
d_gene: TRBD2; j_gene: TRBJ2-3; v_gene: TRBV5-5; CDR3aa: CASTQAGVTDTQYF
d_gene: .; j_gene: TRBJ1-1; v_gene: TRBV6-5; CDR3aa: CASSYSGILNTEAFF
d_gene: .; j_gene: TRBJ2-7; v_gene: TRBV6-2/TRBV6-3; CDR3aa: CASSYWEARPEQYF
d_gene: .; j_gene: TRBJ2-3; v_gene: TRBV7-9; CDR3aa: CASSPPLPGSTDTQYF
d_gene: .; j_gene: TRBJ2-3; v_gene: TRBV10-3; CDR3aa: CAIRGVLTDTQYF
d_gene: TRBD1; j_gene: TRBJ1-1; v_gene: TRBV19; CDR3aa: CASSILGQGLNTEAFF
d_gene: TRBD1; j_gene: TRBJ1-2; v_gene: TRBV29-1; CDR3aa: CSVIQGASYGYTF
d_gene: TRBD2; j_gene: TRBJ2-5; v_gene: TRBV5-1; CDR3aa: CASSRGDSGAETQYF